This TCR beta chain was recorded in a study of shared clonotypes between healthy human individuals. The study, taken as a whole, reports: Of the naive CD4 clonotypes, roughly 5% were shared across a handful of donors.

Turning to this clone: The target antigen is unknown.

The CDR3 runs to 16 residues. V lost 0 bases and J 0 bases, leaving 10 bases between the germline ends. Germline CDR1 SGHRS, CDR2 YFSETQ. The table came from immunoSEQ multiplex PCR; TCRdb's copy has only in-frame clones and leaves some out. The table records about 2,500,000 clones, roughly 92% of them present only once. J is TRBJ1-5 and V is TRBV5-1; unclear D gene. The TCR sequence derives from a man aged 18 to 29 in good health. The sample consisted of naive CD4+ T cells sorted from blood. Described subset: CD45RA+ positively selected. CDR3 loop: CASSLGAANSNQPQHF. DNA of the CDR3: TGCGCCAGCAGCTTGGGGGCAGCTAATAGCAATCAGCCCCAGCATTTT.